These 20 T cell receptor beta chains originate from one sample sequenced in a study of glioma-infiltrating T cells after dendritic cell vaccination. The assay was immunoSEQ multiplex PCR, and TCRdb's table has in-frame clones only and misses some. Seen here are fewer than 95,000 clones, 85% observed once, and the top ten hold 7.5% to 8.5%. The time point was: after dendritic cell vaccination, including at tumor progression/relapse. The source was blood, collected after dendritic cell vaccination. The receptors shown here come from a human donor with glioblastoma.

This clone was picked up one time. The rearrangement joins TRBV28 to TRBJ2-3, with a possible D match to TRBD1 (6 bases). Per the germline V gene, CDR1 is MDHEN and CDR2 is SYDVKM. CDR3 length equals 16 residues. The V gene lost 3 bases and the J gene lost 3 bases, with 16 bases spanning the gap. The CDR3 spells CASSFGTLSATDTQYF. The DNA of the CDR3 is TGTGCCAGCAGTTTTGGGACACTTTCCGCAACAGATACGCAGTATTTT.

The rearrangement joins TRBV2 to TRBJ1-1; D may be TRBD1 (6 bases). The germline gives CDR1 SNHLY, CDR2 FYNNEI. The CDR3 extends over 13 amino acids. Trimming removed 8 bases at V and 6 bases at J, with 16 bases between. CDR3 in amino acids: CASGAGATSEAFF. In nucleotides, the CDR3 is TGTGCCAGCGGGGCAGGGGCAACTTCTGAAGCTTTCTTT.

This clone occurred many times. The CDR3 loop reads CASSEAEEVNEQYF. CDR3 sequence (DNA): TGTGCCAGCAGTGAAGCGGAGGAGGTTAACGAGCAGTACTTC. This chain joins TRBV6-1 and TRBJ2-7; a possible D gene is TRBD2 (5 bases). Per the germline V gene, CDR1 is MNHNS and CDR2 is SASEGT. V was cut by 0 bases and J by 5 bases, with 11 bases left in between. The CDR3 consists of 14 residues.

The CDR3 loop is CASRPGQGGVREKLFF. The DNA of the CDR3 is TGTGCCAGCAGACCCGGACAGGGAGGGGTTAGAGAAAAACTGTTTTTT. The V call is TRBV7-9, the J call TRBJ1-4; 8 positions agree with TRBD1. CDR1 is SEHNR and CDR2 is FQNEAQ in the germline V gene (reference sequence). The CDR3 extends over 16 amino acids. V was clipped by 6 bases and J by 8 bases; unmatched bases: 14.

The chain links TRBV4-3 to TRBJ1-2; TRBD1 aligns across 7 bases. The germline V gene encodes CDR1 LGHNA and CDR2 YSLEER. V dropped 6 bases and J dropped 4; count of bases not matched to a gene: 5. The CDR3 spans 13 residues. The CDR3 sequence is CASRQGFSYGYTF. The CDR3 DNA follows: TGCGCCAGCAGACAGGGGTTTTCCTATGGCTACACCTTC.

This chain connects TRBV29-1 to TRBJ2-5, with 10 bases aligning to TRBD1. TRBJ2-7 matches the DNA end more closely, so the J call is doubtful. Germline-derived CDR1 and CDR2 are SQVTM and ANQGSEA. The CDR3 is 15 residues long. Here the CDR3 DNA reads TGCAGCGCCGCGGAGGGGGACAGGGGATTATACGAGCAGTACTTC. Translation: CSAAEGDRGLYEQYF.

The V and J genes are TRBV7-9 and TRBJ2-7, with D tentatively TRBD2 (6 bases). CDR3 length: 14 amino acids. With 7 bases removed from V and 3 bases from J, the gap between germline ends came to 16 bases. CDR1 and CDR2 from the germline V gene are SEHNR and FQNEAQ (reference sequence). CDR3 residues: CASNGLLGNYEQYF. In nucleotides, the CDR3 is TGTGCCAGCAATGGACTACTGGGAAACTACGAGCAGTACTTC.

This clone was seen a single time. This chain uses TRBV5-6 with TRBJ1-1; 7 bases are shared with TRBD1. Losses at the gene ends were 2 bases for V and 5 bases for J; bases not matched to a gene: 3. The CDR3 sequence is 13 residues long. Germline CDR1 reads SGHDT; CDR2 reads YYEEEE. CDR3 sequence (DNA): TGTGCCAGCAGCTTAAGGGGGCGGACTGAAGCTTTCTTT. It translates to CASSLRGRTEAFF.

The chain has TRBV7-9 and TRBJ1-2; D perhaps matches TRBD1 (5 bases). Germline CDR1 is SEHNR and CDR2 is FQNEAQ (reference sequence). The CDR3 totals 13 residues. The germline V and J ends were trimmed by 5 bases and 1 base, with 8 bases remaining between them. The CDR3 region is CASSQTVNYGYTF. CDR3 nucleotides: TGTGCCAGCAGCCAGACAGTTAACTATGGCTACACCTTC.

This sequence joins TRBV23-1 and TRBJ2-5; the match to TRBD1 covers 10 bases. TRBV23-1 counts as an open reading frame of uncertain function. V was pared by 2 bases and J by 5 bases, with 20 bases of the junction left unmatched. The CDR3 length is 20 residues. CDR3 sequence reads: CASSQEPRDRGVKTGETQYF. DNA for the CDR3: TGCGCCAGCAGTCAAGAACCCCGGGACAGGGGCGTTAAGACGGGGGAGACCCAGTACTTC.

This clone came up once. The V gene is TRBV5-8, the J gene TRBJ2-3; D perhaps matches TRBD2 (6 bases). The CDR3 extends over 13 amino acids. Per the germline V gene, CDR1 is SGHTS and CDR2 is YDEGEE. Trimming cost V 4 bases and J 5 bases, with 11 bases left between them. The CDR3 here is CASSSGWGDTQYF. DNA for the CDR3: TGTGCCAGCAGCAGCGGGTGGGGAGATACGCAGTATTTT.

The CDR3 DNA reads as TGTGCCAGCAGTTATCGGACGGTACAGGGCCAAGATACGCAGTATTTT. It encodes CASSYRTVQGQDTQYF. V gene TRBV6-6 combines with J gene TRBJ2-3; a weak D match, TRBD1 (6 bases). The germline V gene encodes CDR1 MNHNY and CDR2 SVGAGI (reference sequence). V was trimmed by 3 bases and J by 5 bases, leaving 18 bases between them. This CDR3 spans 16 amino acids.

The V gene is TRBV9, the J gene TRBJ1-3; 7 nucleotides line up with TRBD1. Germline V gene lookup returns CDR1 SGDLS and CDR2 YYNGEE. This CDR3 has 16 amino acids. V lost 4 bases to trimming and J lost 8 bases; unmatched junction nucleotides: 15. The CDR3 region is CASSTYRDRVLDTIYF. Written as DNA, the CDR3 is TGTGCCAGCAGCACATATCGGGACAGAGTCCTCGACACCATATATTTT. Variable domain in full (rest from reference TRBV9 and TRBJ1-3): DSGVTQTPKHLITATGQRVTLRCSPRSGDLSVYWYQQSLDQGLQFLIQYYNGEERAKGNILERFSAQQFPDLHSELNLSSLELGDSALYFCASSTYRDRVLDTIYFGEGSWLTVV.

This chain connects TRBV15 to TRBJ2-7; maybe TRBD2 (5 bases). The V end lost 0 bases, the J end lost 7 bases, and 10 bases lay between the germline ends. The CDR3 loop spans 13 amino acids. Looked up from germline, CDR1 is LNHNV and CDR2 is YYDKDF (reference sequence). The CDR3 DNA follows: TGTGCCACCAGCAGAGATGAGGGTTGGGAGCAGTACTTC. Its protein is CATSRDEGWEQYF.

The V gene is TRBV7-2, the J gene TRBJ1-1; tentative D call: TRBD1 (5 bases). The V and J ends lost 2 bases and 7 bases respectively, with 11 bases between them. This CDR3 comprises 13 residues. CDR1 is SGHTA, CDR2 FQGNSA, per germline. The DNA of the CDR3 is TGTGCCAGCAGCTTACGGGCGGGGGGTGAAGCTTTCTTT. Protein: CASSLRAGGEAFF.

The genes are TRBV25-1 and TRBJ1-1; D gene unclear. The CDR3 is 13 residues long. The V gene lost 7 bases and the J gene lost 2 bases, with 11 bases spanning the gap. Germline CDR1 is MGHDK and CDR2 is SYGVNS. CDR3 protein: CASTSPSNTEAFF. CDR3 in DNA: TGTGCCAGCACAAGTCCGAGTAACACTGAAGCTTTCTTT.

The chain is built from TRBV7-2 and TRBJ1-1; 10 bases match TRBD1. CDR1 and CDR2 from the germline V gene are SGHTA and FQGNSA. This CDR3 spans 16 amino acids. The V gene end was trimmed by 5 bases and the J gene end by 4 bases; junction bases not matched to a gene: 10. The DNA of the CDR3 is TGTGCCAGCAGCCCCAGACAGGGGGCTGTCATCACTGAAGCTTTCTTT. It yields the protein CASSPRQGAVITEAFF. The full variable domain, completed using reference TRBV7-2 and TRBJ1-1, is GAGVSQSPSNKVTEKGKDVELRCDPISGHTALYWYRQSLGQGLEFLIYFQGNSAPDKSGLPSDRFSAERTGGSVSTLTIQRTQQEDSAVYLCASSPRQGAVITEAFFGQGTRLTVV.

This chain links TRBV20-1 with TRBJ2-5; TRBD1 might be the D (5 bases). CDR3 length: 10 residues. The V end lost 6 bases, the J end lost 7 bases, and 9 bases lay between the germline ends. The germline V gene has CDR1 DFQATT and CDR2 SNEGSKA (reference sequence). CDR3 nucleotide sequence: TGCAGTGCCTCTAGGGGGACCCAGTACTTC. This sequence encodes CSASRGTQYF.

This sequence joins TRBV19 and TRBJ1-2; D is possibly TRBD1 (5 bases). CDR3 size: 15 residues. Per germline, CDR1 LNHDA and CDR2 SQIVND (reference sequence). The V end was cut by 3 bases, the J end by 5 bases, with 16 bases between. CDR3: CASSIPSRALYGYTF. CDR3 coding DNA: TGTGCCAGTAGTATCCCGAGCAGGGCCTTGTATGGCTACACCTTC.

V is TRBV5-1 and J is TRBJ2-3, with 12 positions matching TRBD2. J lost 1 base, V lost 0 bases, and 6 bases had no gene match. Germline values: CDR1 SGHRS, CDR2 YFSETQ. There are 18 residues in the CDR3. The CDR3 is CASSLGLLAGGGTDTQYF. CDR3 bases: TGCGCCAGCAGCTTGGGGTTACTAGCGGGAGGAGGCACAGATACGCAGTATTTT.